The source of this T cell receptor (beta chain) is a study of CXCR3-negative and CXCR3-positive naive CD8 T cells. Study-level information: The dataset comprises approximately 140 million TRB reads in total, with about 1.5 +/- 0.3 million reads per library. Study-wide points: CXCR3-positive naive cells carried more hydrophobic TRB CDR3s than CXCR3-negative ones. Naive subsets had comparable surface CD5; TCR strength was inferred from TRB CDR3 properties. Comparably high diversity marked both naive subsets, whereas memory CD8+ cells had much lower diversity.

Germline CDR1 is SGHVS and CDR2 is FNYEAQ. This CDR3 is 15 amino acids long. Concerning this clonotype: Its antigen is still unknown.

UMI labels and 5' RACE were used to prepare the TRB cDNA libraries. From its re-call of the 5' RACE reads, TCRdb lists each CDR3 protein once, without DNA. This table lists around 160,000 distinct CDR3 sequences. Triplicate approximately 280,000-cell sorts were made of each CD8+ T cell subset. The TCR sequence derives from a human donor in good health. Some clones in this sample may be carry-over from other donors' samples. Sequenced sample: naive CXCR3+ CD8+ T cells from blood. The subset denotes: CD45RO-CCR7+CD27+CD95- naive CD8+ T cells expressing CXCR3 (TNR3+). V usage is TRBV7-6 and J usage is TRBJ2-5; TCRdb's D gene call, TRBD2, goes unchecked for lack of DNA. The CDR3 protein is CASSLDGGLQETQYF.